This T cell receptor beta chain stems from a study of post-analysis software for immune sequencing data. Study-wide context: Several disease courses (relapsing-remitting, secondary progressive and progressive-relapsing) of multiple sclerosis were included. Study-wide findings and caveats: There was significantly lower normalized Chao1 diversity in multiple sclerosis patients than in controls. Included in a set of about 5 TRBV segments more frequent in patients than controls were TRBV5-6, TRBV5-1 and TRBV20-1.

Carried by the TCR beta cDNA libraries were unique molecular identifiers. TCRdb recomputed calls from the PCR reads with MiXCR, one row per CDR3 protein. This table has over 300,000 distinct CDR3 sequences, 30% to 45% appearing once. This CDR3 spans 14 amino acids. V gave up 6 bases and J gave up 7 bases, with 16 bases separating them. The germline V gene encodes CDR1 LNHDA and CDR2 SQIVND (reference sequence). This clonotype has only a few counts. Its antigen is unidentified. Sequencing was performed on blood. The TCR comes from a girl aged 10 to 17 with multiple sclerosis. The rearrangement joins TRBV19 to TRBJ2-1; perhaps TRBD1 as D (5 bases). CDR3: CASSRPSQVNEQFF. CDR3 DNA sequence: TGTGCCAGTAGCCGACCCTCACAGGTTAATGAGCAGTTCTTC.